The 26 T cell receptor beta chains reported below all come from one sample, sequenced in a study of OX40 agonist ivuxolimab in advanced cancers. Here immunoSEQ multiplex PCR was the method, and the copy in TCRdb shows in-frame clones only, minus some. The sample lists over 80,000 clones; 75% to 95% were seen once. The sample consisted of CD4+ or CD8+ T cells sorted from blood, taken in a trial of the OX40 agonist ivuxolimab. The receptors were gathered from an adult with an advanced solid tumor such as melanoma, head and neck, liver or kidney cancer.

This chain joins TRBV6-5 and TRBJ2-1; D not certain. Germline-derived CDR1 and CDR2 are MNHEY and SVGAGI. Trimming removed 0 bases from V and 7 bases from J, with 16 bases in between. This CDR3 is 16 amino acids long. The CDR3 is CASSYSGNSKVNEQFF. CDR3 nucleotide sequence: TGTGCCAGCAGTTACTCTGGTAACAGTAAGGTAAATGAGCAGTTCTTC.

This chain connects TRBV11-3 to TRBJ2-1; D not resolved. The CDR3 extends over 13 amino acids. The germline CDR1 and CDR2 sequences are SGHNT and YENEEA. Trimming pared 6 bases from V and 4 bases from J, leaving 10 bases between. Here the CDR3 reads CASSEPRYNEQFF. CDR3 DNA sequence: TGTGCCAGCAGTGAACCGAGGTACAATGAGCAGTTCTTC.

This chain uses TRBV11-2 with TRBJ2-7; weak D call: TRBD2 (7 bases). Germline CDR1 and CDR2: SGHAT and FQNNGV. There are 17 residues in the CDR3. Trimming stripped 5 bases from V and 3 bases from J, with 23 bases between. The CDR3 spells CASSPLDGGRIHYEQYF. CDR3 DNA sequence: TGTGCCAGCAGCCCCCTCGACGGGGGGCGAATTCACTACGAGCAGTACTTC. The whole variable domain, filled in from reference TRBV11-2 and TRBJ2-7, reads EAGVAQSPRYKIIEKRQSVAFWCNPISGHATLYWYQQILGQGPKLLIQFQNNGVVDDSQLPKDRFSAERLKGVDSTLKIQPAKLEDSAVYLCASSPLDGGRIHYEQYFGPGTRLTVT.

This clone appeared once. The chain recombines TRBV5-1 with TRBJ2-5, with 8 positions matching TRBD2. Trimming at V came to 5 bases and at J to 2 bases, leaving 8 bases not matched to a gene. CDR3 size: 15 residues. CDR1 is SGHRS and CDR2 is YFSETQ in the germline V gene. The CDR3 DNA reads as TGCGCCAGCAGTCAAGCGGGAGAAGGTCAAGAGACCCAGTACTTC. Its translation is CASSQAGEGQETQYF.

This clone showed up just once. This chain connects TRBV18 to TRBJ1-4; 7 nucleotides align to TRBD1. The V gene's germline CDR1 is KGHSH and CDR2 LQKENI. There are 12 residues in the CDR3. V trimming: 5 bases; J trimming: 8 bases; junction bases outside the gene matches: 2. Here the CDR3 reads CASSGTEEKLFF. The CDR3 DNA sequence: TGTGCCAGCTCAGGGACAGAAGAAAAACTGTTTTTT.

V is TRBV19 and J is TRBJ2-2; 9 bases match TRBD1. Germline CDR1 is LNHDA and CDR2 is SQIVND (reference sequence). The CDR3 extends over 15 amino acids. The junction had 5 bases not matched to a gene; V was cut back by 3 bases and J by 6 bases. This chain's CDR3 is CASSIVQGASGELFF. CDR3 DNA: TGTGCCAGTAGTATCGTACAGGGGGCTTCCGGGGAGCTGTTTTTT.

The chain carries TRBV4-1 and TRBJ1-4; tentatively, D is TRBD1 (6 bases). The CDR3 sequence is 15 residues long. The ends were cut back, 1 base at V and 4 bases at J, with 10 bases in the middle. Germline V gene data show CDR1 as MGHRA and CDR2 as YSYEKL. CDR3 nucleotide sequence: TGCGCCAGCAGCCAAGGGGGGCAGAGTAATGAAAAACTGTTTTTT. This encodes CASSQGGQSNEKLFF.

The V gene is TRBV7-2, the J gene TRBJ2-3, with D maybe TRBD1 (5 bases). This CDR3 is built from 15 residues. V dropped 5 bases and J dropped 1 base, with 13 bases sitting between them. Germline loops: CDR1 SGHTA, CDR2 FQGNSA. CDR3 sequence: CASSPQGYRTDTQYF. The CDR3 DNA reads TGTGCCAGCAGCCCTCAGGGCTATCGCACAGATACGCAGTATTTT.

This clone was counted a single time. The CDR3 nucleotides are TGTGCCAGCCAGGGTCCAGCAGGGAGGGAAAACACCATATATTTT. Encoded protein: CASQGPAGRENTIYF. The chain links TRBV11-1 to TRBJ1-3; a possible D gene is TRBD1 (5 bases). Germline loops: CDR1 SGHAT, CDR2 FQDESV (reference sequence). V lost 8 bases to trimming and J lost 6 bases, with 20 bases between them. The CDR3 runs to 15 residues.

In nucleotides, the CDR3 is TGTGCCAGCAGCTTAGATCCTTACGAGCAGTACTTC. Its translation is CASSLDPYEQYF. The rearrangement joins TRBV11-3 to TRBJ2-7; D gene unclear. The CDR3 is 12 residues long. The V gene's germline CDR1 is SGHNT and CDR2 YENEEA. Trimming pared 0 bases from V and 4 bases from J, leaving 4 bases between.

This chain uses TRBV27 with TRBJ2-4; perhaps TRBD2 as D (6 bases). CDR1 and CDR2 (germline): MNHEY, SMNVEV (reference sequence). CDR3 length equals 15 residues. V was cut by 3 bases and J by 5 bases, with 14 bases left in between. DNA of the CDR3: TGTGCCAGCAGTTTGTACGGAGGGCTAGAAAACATTCAGTACTTC. Protein: CASSLYGGLENIQYF.

The V and J genes are TRBV6-1 and TRBJ2-2, with D hard to call. This CDR3 has 16 amino acids. V shed 0 bases and J shed 4 bases, with 12 bases lying between them. Germline V gene lookup returns CDR1 MNHNS and CDR2 SASEGT. The CDR3 region has the DNA TGTGCCAGCAGTGAAGCCCGGATTCGGACCACCGGGGAGCTGTTTTTT. It translates to CASSEARIRTTGELFF.

This chain connects TRBV19 to TRBJ1-5; 8 bases align to TRBD1. Unmatched junction bases numbered 14, after V lost 5 bases and J lost 8 bases. Germline CDR1 is LNHDA and CDR2 is SQIVND (reference sequence). The CDR3 is 16 amino acids. The CDR3 sequence: CASSPNRGGQAKPQHF. DNA of the CDR3: TGTGCCAGTAGTCCCAATAGAGGGGGACAGGCCAAGCCCCAGCATTTT.

This rearrangement joins TRBV6-5 to TRBJ2-4; D unresolved. The CDR3 covers 16 residues. CDR1 is MNHEY, CDR2 SVGAGI, per germline. V lost 0 bases and J 2 bases, leaving 11 bases between the germline ends. The DNA of the CDR3 is TGTGCCAGCAGTTACTCGATAAACTTCCCCAAAAACATTCAGTACTTC. Translating gives CASSYSINFPKNIQYF.

This chain joins TRBV7-9 and TRBJ2-2; 11 nucleotides agree with TRBD2. Germline CDR1 reads SEHNR; CDR2 reads FQNEAQ (reference sequence). The V gene end was trimmed by 11 bases and the J gene end by 0 bases; junction bases not matched to a gene: 8. The CDR3 runs to 16 residues. CDR3 in amino acids: CARAVAGGTNTGELFF. CDR3 nucleotide sequence: TGTGCCCGCGCGGTAGCGGGGGGGACGAACACCGGGGAGCTGTTTTTT. The complete variable domain, with remaining parts taken from reference TRBV7-9 and TRBJ2-2, reads DTGVSQNPRHKITKRGQNVTFRCDPISEHNRLYWYRQTLGQGPEFLTYFQNEAQLEKSRLLSDRFSAERPKGSFSTLEIQRTEQGDSAMYLCARAVAGGTNTGELFFGEGSRLTVL.

The V gene is TRBV5-1, the J gene TRBJ1-1; 8 nucleotides align to TRBD1. Germline V gives CDR1 SGHRS, CDR2 YFSETQ. CDR3 length equals 15 residues. Unmatched junction bases numbered 7, after V lost 6 bases and J lost 0 bases. CDR3 bases: TGCGCCAGCACTGCGGACAGGGTGATGAACACTGAAGCTTTCTTT. It is translated as CASTADRVMNTEAFF.

The table lists this clone with a count of one. One junction end does not reproduce the germline sequence, and a read error may be involved. The V and J genes are TRBV5-4 and TRBJ1-1; TRBD1 matches 8 bases. In germline, CDR1 is SGHNT, CDR2 YYREEE (reference sequence). The CDR3 spans 14 residues. The CDR3 bases are TGCGCCAGCAGCCTGAGCCGGACAGGGTCGCATGCTTTCTTT. This translates into CASSLSRTGSHAFF. The full variable domain, its missing parts supplied by reference TRBV5-4 and TRBJ1-1, is ETGVTQSPTHLIKTRGQQVTLRCSSQSGHNTVSWYQQALGQGPQFIFQYYREEENGRGNFPPRFSGLQFPNYSSELNVNALELDDSALYLCASSLSRTGSHAFFGQGTRLTVV.

The CDR3 loop reads CASSPTRVRGTEQFF. The DNA of the CDR3 is TGTGCCAGCAGCCCCACCAGGGTGCGGGGGACTGAGCAGTTCTTC. The rearrangement joins TRBV7-8 to TRBJ2-1; 7 bases agree with TRBD2. The junction had 13 bases not matched to a gene; V was cut back by 5 bases and J by 9 bases. The CDR3 spans 15 residues. CDR1 and CDR2 from the germline V gene are SGHVS and FQNEAQ.

This clone was found once. The chain combines TRBV11-3 with TRBJ2-7; 14 nucleotides align to TRBD2. The germline V gene has CDR1 SGHNT and CDR2 YENEEA. V lost 5 bases to trimming and J lost 5 bases; unmatched junction nucleotides: 5. The length of the CDR3 is 15 residues. CDR3: CASSTWTSGRNEQYF. The CDR3, as DNA: TGTGCCAGCAGCACCTGGACTAGCGGGAGGAACGAGCAGTACTTC.

This clone appeared a single time. The V gene is TRBV28, the J gene TRBJ2-3; 10 positions agree with TRBD2. The CDR3 is 16 residues long. In germline, CDR1 is MDHEN, CDR2 SYDVKM. V trimming: 3 bases; J trimming: 1 base; junction bases outside the gene matches: 4. The CDR3, as DNA: TGTGCCAGCAGTTTGATAGCGGGGGGACGCACAGATACGCAGTATTTT. The encoded protein is CASSLIAGGRTDTQYF. Variable domain in full (rest from reference TRBV28 and TRBJ2-3): DVKVTQSSRYLVKRTGEKVFLECVQDMDHENMFWYRQDPGLGLRLIYFSYDVKMKEKGDIPEGYSVSREKKERFSLILESASTNQTSMYLCASSLIAGGRTDTQYFGPGTRLTVL.

The rearrangement links TRBV7-9 to TRBJ1-2; weak D call: TRBD1 (5 bases). V was clipped by 2 bases and J by 6 bases, with 10 bases between them. Germline loops: CDR1 SEHNR, CDR2 FQNEAQ (reference sequence). This CDR3 has 13 residues. The DNA of the CDR3 is TGTGCCAGCAGCTTACGCCGGGGCGATGGCTACACCTTC. Protein sequence: CASSLRRGDGYTF. Full variable domain (remainder filled in from reference TRBV7-9 and TRBJ1-2): DTGVSQNPRHKITKRGQNVTFRCDPISEHNRLYWYRQTLGQGPEFLTYFQNEAQLEKSRLLSDRFSAERPKGSFSTLEIQRTEQGDSAMYLCASSLRRGDGYTFGSGTRLTVV.

This clone was counted between two and nine times. CDR3 loop: CASCWPGETQYF. The CDR3 DNA reads TGTGCCTCTTGCTGGCCGGGGGAGACCCAGTACTTC. V gene TRBV6-1 combines with J gene TRBJ2-5; TRBD2 is a possible D gene (5 bases). The CDR3 has 12 residues. The V and J ends lost 11 bases and 5 bases respectively, with 15 bases between them. Germline CDR1 MNHNS, CDR2 SASEGT.

The chain carries TRBV10-3 and TRBJ2-2, with 8 bases matching TRBD2. The V gene's germline CDR1 is ENHRY and CDR2 SYGVKD. The CDR3 is 15 residues long. Germline trimming cut 5 bases from V and 4 bases from J; bases unmatched to any gene: 6. Here the CDR3 DNA reads TGTGCCATCAGTAAGGCGGGGGGCCGCACCGGGGAGCTGTTTTTT. It yields the protein CAISKAGGRTGELFF.

V and J are TRBV4-3 and TRBJ2-3, with 11 bases matching TRBD2. V lost 0 bases and J lost 2; bases outside the gene matches: 4. CDR3 length: 17 amino acids. From germline, CDR1 is LGHNA and CDR2 YSLEER. The CDR3 is CASSQDVAGGLTDTQYF. The CDR3, as DNA: TGCGCCAGCAGCCAAGATGTAGCGGGGGGGCTCACAGATACGCAGTATTTT.

This clone appeared a single time. The chain recombines TRBV7-9 with TRBJ2-3, with 7 bases fitting TRBD2. The V gene's germline CDR1 is SEHNR and CDR2 FQNEAQ (reference sequence). The CDR3 runs 16 residues. Trimming cost V 1 base and J 0 bases; bases outside gene matches: 4. The CDR3 coding sequence is TGTGCCAGCAGCTTAGGGGCTAGCGGAAGCACAGATACGCAGTATTTT. This translates into CASSLGASGSTDTQYF.

The J gene is TRBJ2-7, the V gene TRBV29-1; D is tentatively TRBD1 or TRBD2 (5 bases each). The CDR3 covers 12 residues. Between the trimmed V and J ends, which lost 6 bases and 12 bases, there was a span of 21 bases. Germline V CDR1 and CDR2: SQVTM, ANQGSEA. CDR3 sequence reads: CSVLIGARIRYF. The CDR3 region has the DNA TGCAGCGTCCTGATCGGGGCTCGGATTAGGTACTTC.